What follows are 20 T cell receptor beta chains derived from one specimen sequenced in a study of cytomegalovirus exposure and HLA in healthy donors. Libraries were prepared by immunoSEQ multiplex PCR; TCRdb keeps only in-frame clonotypes and omits some of them. This table has tens of thousands of clones, approximately 93% appearing once. The sequenced sample was PBMCs. The origin of the receptors is a woman younger than 35 in good health and CMV-seronegative.

The chain carries TRBV28 and TRBJ2-3; the match to TRBD1 covers 9 bases. CDR1 and CDR2 from the germline V gene are MDHEN and SYDVKM. The length of the CDR3 is 15 residues. The ends lost 6 bases at V and 2 bases at J; junction bases unmatched: 6. The CDR3: CASRPGQGNTDTQYF. CDR3 nucleotide sequence: TGTGCCAGCAGGCCAGGACAGGGGAACACAGATACGCAGTATTTT.

The rearrangement links TRBV30 to TRBJ2-1, with no clear D. Germline V gives CDR1 GTSNPN, CDR2 SVGIG (reference sequence). Trimming pared 4 bases from V and 5 bases from J, leaving 6 bases between. The CDR3 totals 11 residues. As DNA, the CDR3 is TGTGCCTGGAAACAGAACAATGAGCAGTTCTTC. This encodes CAWKQNNEQFF.

This clone was seen a single time. The chain employs TRBV15 and TRBJ1-5; D might be TRBD1 (6 bases). This CDR3 is 15 amino acids long. Germline assignment: CDR1 LNHNV and CDR2 YYDKDF (reference sequence). Trimming left V 6 bases short and J 4 bases short, with 16 bases between. In DNA, the CDR3 is TGTGCCACCAGGAACAGGGCCTCGCTTAATCAGCCCCAGCATTTT. Its translation: CATRNRASLNQPQHF.

V and J are TRBV6-6 and TRBJ1-2, with 9 bases that match TRBD1. V dropped 5 bases and J dropped 6; count of bases not matched to a gene: 7. Looked up from germline, CDR1 is MNHNY and CDR2 is SVGAGI (reference sequence). The CDR3 covers 14 residues. CDR3: CASSPGQGRDGYTF. CDR3 in DNA: TGTGCCAGCAGTCCTGGACAGGGGCGGGATGGCTACACCTTC.

The chain joins TRBV19 to TRBJ1-1; 9 bases fit TRBD1. Trimming removed 1 base from V and 4 bases from J; junction bases left unmatched: 7. Germline V lookup: CDR1 LNHDA, CDR2 SQIVND (reference sequence). The CDR3 is made up of 16 amino acids. The CDR3 coding sequence is TGTGCCAGTAGTATAGCACAGGGGGCCCGGGGCACTGAAGCTTTCTTT. Translated: CASSIAQGARGTEAFF.

The chain links TRBV27 to TRBJ2-2; unclear D gene. The germline V and J ends were trimmed by 7 bases and 1 base, with 16 bases remaining between them. Germline V lookup: CDR1 MNHEY, CDR2 SMNVEV (reference sequence). This CDR3 contains 16 residues. The CDR3 reads CASTGYNHLNTGELFF. The CDR3 DNA reads TGTGCCAGCACCGGTTATAACCATCTGAACACCGGGGAGCTGTTTTTT.

The J gene is TRBJ1-2, the V gene TRBV7-2, with D possibly TRBD1 on 6 matching bases. Trimming shortened V by 4 bases and J by 8 bases, and 20 bases separated the two germline ends. The germline gives CDR1 SGHTA, CDR2 FQGNSA. CDR3 size: 15 residues. CDR3 protein: CASSSMGRTARGYTF. CDR3 in DNA: TGTGCCAGCAGCTCCATGGGACGGACAGCCCGGGGCTACACCTTC.

CDR3 in amino acids: CASSYEQTGDYGYTF. CDR3 bases: TGCGCCAGCAGCTATGAACAGACAGGCGATTATGGCTACACCTTC. The genes are TRBV5-1 and TRBJ1-2, with a weak D call TRBD1 (6 bases). This CDR3 contains 15 residues. Germline loops: CDR1 SGHRS, CDR2 YFSETQ. Trimming pared 3 bases from V and 5 bases from J, leaving 17 bases between.

This rearrangement joins TRBV18 to TRBJ1-4; D is undetermined. V lost 2 bases to trimming and J lost 0 bases, with 7 bases between them. CDR3 length: 15 residues. Germline-derived CDR1 and CDR2 are KGHSH and LQKENI. The CDR3 nucleotides read TGTGCCAGCTCACCAACACCCGCAACTAATGAAAAACTGTTTTTT. Its translation: CASSPTPATNEKLFF.

The chain couples TRBV11-1 to TRBJ2-5; D gene unclear. The CDR3 length is 13 residues. V dropped 1 base and J dropped 7 bases, with 10 bases sitting between them. The germline V gene has CDR1 SGHAT and CDR2 FQDESV (reference sequence). The CDR3 nucleotides read TGTGCCAGCAGCTTAGGACATCTGGGGACCCAGTACTTC. As protein: CASSLGHLGTQYF.

With regard to this clone: The sample carries other DNA sequences with the same CDR3. V usage is TRBV7-9 and J usage is TRBJ1-5; D is undetermined. The CDR3 loop spans 12 amino acids. Germline V gives CDR1 SEHNR, CDR2 FQNEAQ (reference sequence). V dropped 4 bases and J dropped 6 bases, with 7 bases sitting between them. For the CDR3, the DNA is TGTGCCAGCAGCTCCGGAGGTCAGCCCCAGCATTTT. The encoded protein is CASSSGGQPQHF. Variable domain in full (rest from reference TRBV7-9 and TRBJ1-5): DTGVSQNPRHKITKRGQNVTFRCDPISEHNRLYWYRQTLGQGPEFLTYFQNEAQLEKSRLLSDRFSAERPKGSFSTLEIQRTEQGDSAMYLCASSSGGQPQHFGDGTRLSIL.

This chain uses TRBV7-9 with TRBJ2-5; a possible D gene is TRBD1 (5 bases). Looked up from germline, CDR1 is SEHNR and CDR2 is FQNEAQ (reference sequence). Trimming cost V 1 base and J 5 bases, with 14 bases left between them. The length of the CDR3 is 15 residues. Here the CDR3 reads CASSLEARPGETQYF. The CDR3 DNA follows: TGTGCCAGCAGCTTAGAGGCCCGCCCAGGGGAGACCCAGTACTTC.

This chain links TRBV19 with TRBJ1-2; TRBD1 might be the D (5 bases). V lost 3 bases to trimming and J lost 8 bases, with 16 bases between them. The germline V gene has CDR1 LNHDA and CDR2 SQIVND (reference sequence). There are 14 residues in the CDR3. The CDR3 DNA is TGTGCCAGTAGTATTGACAGAGGTTACCTGGGCTACACCTTC. Its protein product is CASSIDRGYLGYTF. The whole variable domain, remainder taken from reference TRBV19 and TRBJ1-2, is DGGITQSPKYLFRKEGQNVTLSCEQNLNHDAMYWYRQDPGQGLRLIYYSQIVNDFQKGDIAEGYSVSREKKESFPLTVTSAQKNPTAFYLCASSIDRGYLGYTFGSGTRLTVV.

The chain employs TRBV7-9 and TRBJ2-5; unclear D gene. Trimming took off 5 bases at V and 5 bases at J, with 9 bases between the two ends. Germline CDR1 SEHNR, CDR2 FQNEAQ (reference sequence). This CDR3 region has 12 residues. The DNA of the CDR3 is TGTGCCAGCAGCGCCCCTCGGGAGACCCAGTACTTC. It codes for CASSAPRETQYF. The full variable domain, completed using reference TRBV7-9 and TRBJ2-5, is DTGVSQNPRHKITKRGQNVTFRCDPISEHNRLYWYRQTLGQGPEFLTYFQNEAQLEKSRLLSDRFSAERPKGSFSTLEIQRTEQGDSAMYLCASSAPRETQYFGPGTRLLVL.

V and J are TRBV2 and TRBJ1-5; D is unresolved. CDR1 and CDR2 from the germline V gene are SNHLY and FYNNEI. This CDR3 contains 14 residues. V was trimmed by 2 bases and J by 7 bases, leaving 12 bases between them. CDR3 sequence (DNA): TGTGCCAGCAGTGAATCCGTGACTAACCAGCCCCAGCATTTT. Protein product: CASSESVTNQPQHF.

This chain joins TRBV25-1 and TRBJ2-7, with TRBD1 identical over 7 bases. Germline assignment: CDR1 MGHDK and CDR2 SYGVNS. The CDR3 totals 13 residues. J gave up 2 bases and V 10 bases, and 8 bases lay outside the gene matches. The CDR3 loop is CANRGRYTYEQYF. CDR3 nucleotides: TGTGCCAACAGGGGCAGGTATACCTACGAGCAGTACTTC.

The rearrangement joins TRBV7-9 to TRBJ2-1; TRBD2 aligns across 7 bases. The CDR3 extends over 15 amino acids. CDR1 SEHNR and CDR2 FQNEAQ come from the germline V gene (reference sequence). With 7 bases clipped from V and 0 bases from J, the junction kept 6 bases outside the gene matches. This CDR3 is CASNPLAASYNEQFF. DNA of the CDR3: TGTGCCAGCAATCCCCTAGCGGCCTCCTACAATGAGCAGTTCTTC.

The chain employs TRBV9 and TRBJ2-7, with 10 bases fitting TRBD2. CDR1 SGDLS and CDR2 YYNGEE come from the germline V gene. The CDR3 extends over 16 amino acids. The V gene end was trimmed by 0 bases and the J gene end by 5 bases; junction bases not matched to a gene: 8. Here the CDR3 reads CASSVGGGLAGDEQYF. The CDR3 bases are TGTGCCAGCAGCGTAGGCGGTGGTCTAGCGGGGGACGAGCAGTACTTC.

This chain uses TRBV7-8 with TRBJ1-3; TRBD1 agrees at 10 bases. Germline CDR1 and CDR2: SGHVS and FQNEAQ. The CDR3 has 18 amino acids. Trimming at V came to 4 bases and at J to 1 base, leaving 10 bases not matched to a gene. CDR3 region: CASSYSGQGSFSGNTIYF. The CDR3 DNA reads TGTGCCAGCAGCTACTCGGGACAGGGGAGTTTTTCTGGAAACACCATATATTTT.

The genes are TRBV28 and TRBJ1-3; maybe TRBD1 (5 bases). Trimming left V 2 bases short and J 8 bases short, with 13 bases between. This CDR3 contains 14 residues. Germline-derived CDR1 and CDR2 are MDHEN and SYDVKM. The CDR3: CASSLLARVDTIYF. The CDR3 DNA follows: TGTGCCAGCAGTTTACTGGCCAGGGTAGACACCATATATTTT.